The clone carrying this T cell receptor (beta chain) occurred once. Its specificity is not known. The data are from a study of shared clonotypes between healthy human individuals. The study's findings and limits: For naive CD4 cells, roughly 5% of clonotypes were shared across a handful of donors.

Libraries were prepared by immunoSEQ multiplex PCR; TCRdb keeps only in-frame clonotypes and omits some of them. This table has 2 million to 2.5 million clones, roughly 95% appearing once. Only CD45RO-negative cells positively selected for CCR7 counted as naive CD8 cells, so terminally differentiated effector memory CD45RA+ cells were excluded. Sample: naive CD8+ T cells sorted from blood. The TCR sequence derives from a man between 18 and 35 years old in good health.

CDR3 coding DNA: TGTGCCAGCAGTCCTAGCGGGGGGCCCTTGTCATATGAGCAGTTCTTC. Amino acid sequence: CASSPSGGPLSYEQFF. The chain has TRBV27 and TRBJ2-1; 11 nucleotides align to TRBD2. The CDR3 covers 16 residues. The V segment lost 5 bases and the J segment 8 bases; nucleotides outside the gene matches: 11. Germline CDR1 and CDR2: MNHEY and SMNVEV (reference sequence).